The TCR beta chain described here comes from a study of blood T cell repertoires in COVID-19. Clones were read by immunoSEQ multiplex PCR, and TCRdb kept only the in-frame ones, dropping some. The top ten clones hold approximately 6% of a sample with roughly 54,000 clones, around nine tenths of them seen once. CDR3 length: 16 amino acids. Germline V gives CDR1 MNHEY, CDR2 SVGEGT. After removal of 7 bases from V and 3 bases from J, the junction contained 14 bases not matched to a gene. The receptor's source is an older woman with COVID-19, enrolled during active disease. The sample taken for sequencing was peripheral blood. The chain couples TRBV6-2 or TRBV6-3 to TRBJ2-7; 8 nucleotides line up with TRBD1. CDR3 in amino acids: CASNYGDRGFFYEQYF. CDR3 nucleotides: TGTGCCAGCAATTATGGAGACAGGGGCTTTTTCTACGAGCAGTACTTC.